The 29 T cell receptor delta chains in this list originate from one sample, sequenced in a study of γδ T cells in repeated Plasmodium falciparum infection. TCRdb ran CATT on the multiplex PCR reads. This sample yields roughly 90,000 delta-chain clones, of which roughly 1.4% are seen a single time; just under 9% belongs to the top ten. Flow sorting of PBMC yielded separate Vgamma9/Vdelta2+ and Vdelta2-negative gammadelta T cell populations for bulk repertoire analysis. The sample was gamma-delta T cells from blood. Source of these receptors: a pool of human donors (malaria-infected and uninfected, not separated).

Regarding this clone: This DNA's translation differs at residue 15 from TCRdb's protein, which comes from a much larger clone; a read error is likely, and the protein shown is translated from the DNA. V gene TRDV1 combines with J gene TRDJ1; 9 nucleotides align to TRDD2. Assignment of the J gene here rests on matching the DNA to germline, because TCRdb gives none. Germline CDR1 is TSWWSYY and CDR2 is QGS. The V and J ends lost 2 bases and 9 bases, in that order; junction bases with no gene match: 22. This CDR3 comprises 19 residues. CDR3 bases: TGTGCTCTTGGGGAAAGCCTTCCTACACAACCTAGATACTGCTCAGAACTCATCTTT. Protein sequence: CALGESLPTQPRYCSELIF.

Many counts were recorded for this clone. The protein TCRdb lists belongs to a much larger clone and differs from this DNA's translation at residue 11, which points to a read error; the protein shown is made from the DNA. The rearrangement uses TRDV2 and TRDJ1; 9 bases match TRDD3. The trim removed 3 bases at V and 3 bases at J, leaving 10 bases unmatched. Germline V CDR1 and CDR2: GEAIGNYY, EKD. The CDR3 is 16 residues long. CDR3 nucleotides: TGTGCCTGTGACGGACTGGGGGAGCTGTACGCCGATAAACTCATCTTT. This translates into CACDGLGELYADKLIF.

This clone appeared many times. This sequence joins TRDV1 and TRDJ1, with 10 bases fitting TRDD3. The CDR3 has 21 residues. Germline CDR1 is TSWWSYY and CDR2 is QGS. Trimming cost V 1 base and J 1 base; bases outside gene matches: 18. The CDR3 nucleotides read TGTGCTCTTGGGGAACAGCTTCCTACGTTCTGGGGGATAGGTTCCACCGATAAACTCATCTTT. The encoded protein is CALGEQLPTFWGIGSTDKLIF.

Of note for this clone: The amino acid sequence in TCRdb belongs to a much larger clone and departs from this DNA's translation at residue 5, likely a sequencing read error; the sequence shown is translated from the DNA. This chain uses TRDV2 with TRDJ2; D is unclear. No J gene is reported in TCRdb; it was inferred here by comparing the DNA with germline. This CDR3 is 14 amino acids long. In germline, CDR1 is GEAIGNYY, CDR2 EKD. Deletions cut 3 bases from V and 2 bases from J, with 9 bases between. CDR3 DNA sequence: TGTGCCTGTGACGCCTTTTCCTTGACAGCACAACTCTTCTTT. It yields the protein CACDAFSLTAQLFF.

This clone was found a few times. This DNA's translation and the protein TCRdb lists, from a much larger clone, do not match at residue 9, likely due to a read error; the protein shown is translated from the DNA. J is TRDJ1 and V is TRDV1; D is tentatively TRDD2 or TRDD3 (5 bases each). The CDR3 has 14 residues. Trimming cost V 4 bases and J 6 bases, with 15 bases left between them. Germline V gives CDR1 TSWWSYY, CDR2 QGS. The CDR3 region has the DNA TGTGCTCTTGGGGTCCCTTCGTGGGGCTATAAACTCATCTTT. This translates into CALGVPSWGYKLIF.

In its sample, this clone was seen a few times. The chain uses TRDV1 and TRDJ1; 8 nucleotides align to TRDD3. TCRdb records no J gene; here it was assigned by comparing the DNA to germline. Germline lookup yields CDR1 TSWWSYY and CDR2 QGS. The V segment lost 5 bases and the J segment 2 bases; nucleotides outside the gene matches: 28. This CDR3 spans 22 amino acids. CDR3 in amino acids: CALGPPSPPMVLGGSTTDKLIF. The CDR3 DNA sequence: TGTGCTCTTGGGCCACCAAGCCCTCCTATGGTACTGGGGGGGTCCACGACCGATAAACTCATCTTT.

In its sample, this clone was seen many times. The chain links TRDV3 to TRDJ1; 7 nucleotides align to TRDD3. The germline V gene has CDR1 TVYSNPD and CDR2 GDNSRS (reference sequence). The CDR3 has 16 amino acids. J lost 0 bases, V lost 3 bases, and 13 bases had no gene match. The CDR3, as DNA: TGTGCCTTCCGACGTTGGTGGGGGACAAACACCGATAAACTCATCTTT. Protein: CAFRRWWGTNTDKLIF.

This clone was recorded a few times. The likely explanation is a read error, given a far larger clone one base away. This same CDR3 is encoded by further DNA sequences in the sample. V gene TRDV1 combines with J gene TRDJ1; 9 nucleotides line up with TRDD2. TCRdb offers no J gene call, so here the DNA was matched to germline to obtain one. Germline-derived CDR1 and CDR2 are TSWWSYY and QGS. The length of the CDR3 is 23 residues. CDR3 nucleotides: TGCGCTCTTGGGGAACTCCCCCCTTCCTACAAGGCCCCGATCAGGAAGGTTTCCGATAAACTCATCTTT. It is translated as CALGELPPSYKAPIRKVSDKLIF.

Turning to this clone: For this DNA, TCRdb reports the protein of a much larger clone, which diverges at residue 5, most likely from a read error; the protein presented here is translated directly from the DNA. V is TRDV2 and J is TRDJ1; TRDD3 matches at 10 bases. This CDR3 contains 17 residues. The trim removed 3 bases at V and 5 bases at J, leaving 14 bases unmatched. The germline CDR1 and CDR2 sequences are GEAIGNYY and EKD. The CDR3 here is CACDSLVLGDSSDKLIF. Here the CDR3 DNA reads TGTGCCTGTGACTCCTTAGTACTGGGGGATTCGTCAGATAAACTCATCTTT.

On this clone: TCRdb shows a much larger clone's protein in place of this DNA's translation, and the two differ at residue 15, likely through a read error; the protein shown is translated from the DNA. The chain has TRDV1 and TRDJ4; possibly TRDD1 or TRDD3 for D (5 bases each). The J gene, left out of TCRdb, was set here by checking the DNA against germline. Germline V gene sequence: CDR1 TSWWSYY, CDR2 QGS. CDR3 length: 23 residues. V lost 0 bases and J 3 bases, leaving 38 bases between the germline ends. CDR3 in DNA: TGTGCTCTTGGGGAACTAATTAGTAGCCCAATATACGAAATCCGGGATTTGACGGGACCCCTGATCTTT. Translated, it gives CALGELISSPIYEIRDLTGPLIF.

Regarding this clone: The protein that TCRdb holds for this DNA derives from a much larger clone and differs from the translated DNA at residue 12, which likely indicates a read error; the protein shown here is translated from the DNA. The chain recombines TRDV1 with TRDJ1, with D possibly being TRDD2 or TRDD3 (5 bases each). Assignment of the J gene here rests on matching the DNA to germline, because TCRdb gives none. This CDR3 region has 25 residues. From germline, CDR1 is TSWWSYY and CDR2 QGS. V was trimmed by 0 bases and J by 0 bases, leaving 38 bases between them. CDR3 protein: CALGELLTALPDVLEVTLYTDKLIF. CDR3 nucleotide sequence: TGTGCTCTTGGGGAACTGTTGACAGCCCTACCCGATGTACTGGAGGTCACACTGTACACCGATAAACTCATCTTT.

Regarding this clone: TCRdb attributes to this sequence the protein of a much larger clone, which differs from the DNA translation at residue 5; a read error is likely, and the protein displayed is translated from the DNA. This sequence joins TRDV1 and TRDJ1, with no clear D. CDR3 length: 15 residues. Germline CDR1 reads TSWWSYY; CDR2 reads QGS. CDR3 nucleotide sequence: TGTGCTCTTGGGAAACTTTGGTTGTACACCGATAAACTCATCTTT. It yields the protein CALGKLWLYTDKLIF.

A note on this clone: Only one base separates this from a far larger clonotype, so it likely reflects a read error. Other DNA sequences in this specimen translate into the identical CDR3. J gene calling gave no result, while the V gene is TRDV1; no check of the table's D call, TRDD3, against the DNA was made. CDR1 and CDR2 from the germline V gene are TSWWSYY and QGS. The CDR3 sequence is 19 residues long. In DNA form, the CDR3 reads TGTGCTCTTGGGAACCCATCTTCCTATACTGGGGGATACGACGATAAACTCATCTTC. This sequence encodes CALGNPSSYTGGYDDKLIF.

The table lists this clone with a few counts. The translation of this DNA and the TCRdb protein of a much larger clone differ at residue 11, probably owing to a read error; the protein shown here is translated from the DNA. V is TRDV1 and J is TRDJ1; 13 positions agree with TRDD3. Germline matching of the DNA provided the J gene here, since TCRdb leaves it blank. The CDR3 consists of 23 residues. Looked up from germline, CDR1 is TSWWSYY and CDR2 is QGS. V was clipped by 2 bases and J by 2 bases; unmatched bases: 23. CDR3 region: CALGEIGGTSPSYWGIRTDKLIF. CDR3 bases: TGTGCTCTTGGGGAAATTGGGGGAACTTCCCCTTCATACTGGGGGATACGGACCGATAAACTCATCTTT.

There are a few counts of this clone. TCRdb's protein, taken from a much larger clone, differs from this DNA's translation at residue 9, likely owing to a read error; the protein displayed comes from the DNA. V and J are TRDV1 and TRDJ1; 8 nucleotides line up with TRDD3. CDR1 TSWWSYY and CDR2 QGS come from the germline V gene. This CDR3 region has 21 residues. Germline trimming cut 6 bases from V and 0 bases from J; bases unmatched to any gene: 24. DNA of the CDR3: TGTGCTCTTGGTCCCTTCAGGCCCTTGGGGATACCCGCACGGTACACCGATAAACTCATCTTT. Encoded protein: CALGPFRPLGIPARYTDKLIF.

Regarding this clone: This DNA's translation differs at residue 11 from TCRdb's protein, which comes from a much larger clone; a read error is likely, and the protein shown is translated from the DNA. The chain recombines TRDV2 with TRDJ3; TRDD3 agrees at 11 bases. Here the J gene came from matching the DNA to germline, since TCRdb omits it. CDR1 is GEAIGNYY, CDR2 EKD, per germline. The ends lost 3 bases at V and 0 bases at J; junction bases unmatched: 12. The CDR3 consists of 21 residues. CDR3 in DNA: TGTGCCTGTGACCCCTTCTGGGGGATACACTCAAGCTCCTGGGACACCCGACAGATGTTTTTC. Its translation: CACDPFWGIHSSSWDTRQMFF.

About this clone: A far bigger clonotype differs at one base, so this is likely a read error. Other nucleotide sequences from this sample produce the same CDR3. The J gene is TRDJ1, the V gene TRDV2; TRDD3 matches at 9 bases. Here the J gene came from matching the DNA to germline, since TCRdb omits it. The CDR3 has 25 residues. In germline, CDR1 is GEAIGNYY, CDR2 EKD. The J segment lost 2 bases and the V segment lost 0 bases, leaving 33 bases of the junction unmatched. This chain's CDR3 is CACDTVGPSQVLATGGPLSTDKLIF. In nucleotides, the CDR3 is TGTGCCTGTGACACCGTGGGCCCTTCCCAGGTCCTGGCTACTGGGGGACCTCTTTCGACCGATAAACTCATCTTT.

This clone was detected ten times or more. The junction and the germline gene differ at one end; a read error may be behind it. The same CDR3 also results from other DNA sequences found in this sample. The chain is built from TRDV1 and TRDJ1; 7 bases are a match to TRDD3. Germline CDR1 and CDR2: TSWWSYY and QGS. The CDR3 is 14 amino acids. The CDR3 here is CALGERIWGAKLIF. The CDR3 DNA is TGTGCTCTTGGGGAACGGATCTGGGGGGCTAAACTAATCTTT.

Regarding this clone: This likely came from a read error, as a far larger clone is one base away. Other nucleotide sequences from this sample produce the same CDR3. The chain uses TRDV1 and TRDJ2; 11 nucleotides match TRDD3. TCRdb carries no J gene annotation; the J gene was assigned here by matching the DNA with germline. The CDR3 loop spans 23 amino acids. The germline CDR1 and CDR2 sequences are TSWWSYY and QGS. The CDR3 nucleotides read TGTGCTCTTGGGGAACTAGATGATCCAAGACTGGGGGATAGGTGGACTTTGACAGCGCAACTCTTCTTT. Amino acids: CALGELDDPRLGDRWTLTAQLFF.

In regard to this clone: A single base separates this from a much larger clone, so it may be a read error. The rearrangement joins TRDV1 to TRDJ1, with 8 bases fitting TRDD3. Per the germline V gene, CDR1 is TSWWSYY and CDR2 is QGS. V lost 2 bases and J lost 1; bases outside the gene matches: 24. The CDR3 runs 22 residues. The CDR3 DNA follows: TGTGCTCTTGGGGAAGGGCTACTTCGCCCCGTACTGGGGGGTACGGGCACCGATAAACTCATCTTT. It yields the protein CALGEGLLRPVLGGTGTDKLIF.

Turning to this clone: This DNA translates differently at residue 13 from the TCRdb protein, which is that of a much larger clone; a read error is likely, and the protein shown is the DNA's own translation. The CDR3 nucleotides read TGTGCCTGTGACACGTACTGGGGGATACGCACCGATGAACTCATCTTT. Translating it yields CACDTYWGIRTDELIF. The V and J genes are TRDV2 and TRDJ1, with 13 bases that match TRDD3. TCRdb lists no J gene, so it was determined here by aligning the DNA to germline. CDR1 and CDR2 from the germline V gene are GEAIGNYY and EKD. The CDR3 runs 16 residues.

This clone was detected a few times. A far larger clone is off by one base, so a read error is likely. The rearrangement links TRDV1 to TRDJ1; TRDD3 matches at 8 bases. The J gene, missing from TCRdb, was assigned here through DNA to germline matching. The CDR3 consists of 24 residues. The J segment lost 0 bases and the V segment lost 1 base, leaving 28 bases of the junction unmatched. In germline, CDR1 is TSWWSYY, CDR2 QGS. The CDR3 bases are TGTGCTCTTGGGGAACCGGAACCTGTACCCAGGACGAGGGGCTACTGGGGGTACACCGATAAACTCATCTTT. Translating gives CALGEPEPVPRTRGYWGYTDKLIF.

With regard to this clone: The TCRdb record carries a much larger clone's protein, which differs from this DNA's translation at residue 5; a read error is the likely cause, and the protein listed here is the DNA translation. This sequence joins TRDV1 and TRDJ1, with TRDD3 identical over 7 bases. TCRdb carries no J gene annotation; the J gene was assigned here by matching the DNA with germline. CDR3 size: 22 residues. V dropped 4 bases and J dropped 3; count of bases not matched to a gene: 29. Germline-derived CDR1 and CDR2 are TSWWSYY and QGS. The CDR3 here is CALGGQSRWSGSYWGLPDKLIF. As DNA, the CDR3 is TGTGCTCTTGGGGGACAAAGTCGATGGTCGGGTTCATACTGGGGATTACCCGATAAACTCATCTTT.

This clone was recorded many times. This sample includes further DNA sequences coding for the same CDR3. The rearrangement joins TRDV2 to TRDJ1; TRDD3 aligns across 9 bases. The CDR3 length is 22 residues. V was pared by 5 bases and J by 0 bases, with 27 bases of the junction left unmatched. Germline CDR1 is GEAIGNYY and CDR2 is EKD. For the CDR3, the DNA is TGTGCCTGTGTCCCCCTGACTGCTGGGGACTGGGGATACGGGGAGTACACCGATAAACTCATCTTT. It specifies CACVPLTAGDWGYGEYTDKLIF.

Only a few counts were recorded for this clone. The protein TCRdb gives is from a much larger clone and does not agree with this DNA's translation at residue 4, likely a read error; the protein shown here comes from the DNA. V gene TRDV2 combines with J gene TRDJ3, with 7 bases aligning to TRDD3. No J segment appears in TCRdb, so it was assigned here by matching the sequence to germline. Germline CDR1 GEAIGNYY, CDR2 EKD. The CDR3 runs to 17 residues. Losses at the gene ends were 5 bases for V and 0 bases for J; bases not matched to a gene: 6. CDR3 amino acids: CACGGGLSSWDTRQMFF. The CDR3, as DNA: TGTGCCTGTGGTGGGGGACTGAGCTCCTGGGACACCCGACAGATGTTTTTC.

Many counts were recorded for this clone. TCRdb's listed protein matches a much larger clone and diverges from this DNA's translation at residue 15, likely through a read error; the protein shown comes from the DNA. V usage is TRDV2 and J usage is TRDJ3; TRDD3 matches 8 bases. Assignment of the J gene here rests on matching the DNA to germline, because TCRdb gives none. CDR1 is GEAIGNYY, CDR2 EKD, per germline. The CDR3 has 21 residues. CDR3 DNA sequence: TGTGCCTGTGACGTCCCGGACTGGGGGTTCGGAAGCTCCTGGGGCACCCGACAGATGTTTTTC. Translating gives CACDVPDWGFGSSWGTRQMFF.

This clone was seen a few times. A far larger clone is off by one base, so a read error is likely. The same CDR3 also results from other DNA sequences found in this sample. The chain links TRDV3 to TRDJ1; D is uncertain. The CDR3 has 14 residues. Germline V gene sequence: CDR1 TVYSNPD, CDR2 GDNSRS (reference sequence). V was clipped by 4 bases and J by 0 bases, with 15 bases between them. CDR3 region: CAYGRETHTDKLIF. DNA for the CDR3: TGTGCCTATGGTAGGGAGACCCACACCGATAAACTCATCTTT.

This clone turned up a few times. A read error is the likely source, as a far larger clone sits one nucleotide away. Other nucleotide sequences in the sample specify the same CDR3. V and J are TRDV1 and TRDJ1; the match to TRDD3 covers 12 bases. No J gene was available from TCRdb, and it was assigned here by a germline match of the DNA. Germline V CDR1 and CDR2: TSWWSYY, QGS. The CDR3 is 20 residues long. The trim removed 3 bases at V and 0 bases at J, leaving 14 bases unmatched. In nucleotides, the CDR3 is TGTGCTCTTGGGGACCGGAGAGCTGGGGGATACGAGCTGTACACCGATAAACTCATCTTT. Amino acids: CALGDRRAGGYELYTDKLIF.

The genes are TRDV1 and TRDJ1; TRDD2 or TRDD3 may be the D gene (5 bases each). The J gene, absent from TCRdb, was called here by matching the DNA to germline. V shed 1 base and J shed 7 bases, with 46 bases lying between them. CDR3 length equals 25 residues. The V gene's germline CDR1 is TSWWSYY and CDR2 QGS. CDR3 bases: TGTGCTCTTGGGGAACCTTTCCCTTCGATTTTCCCTCTTCTCCGGGTGGGGACGGGTCAGGTTAAACTCATCTTT. It is translated as CALGEPFPSIFPLLRVGTGQVKLIF.